The 7 T cell receptor beta chains given below trace back to one sample, sequenced in a study of T cell repertoires in cytomegalovirus infection. Which antigens these TCRs recognize remains unknown. One entry per CDR3 protein results from TCRdb running MiXCR on the reads. The sample consists of about 830,000 distinct CDR3 sequences, approximately 32% of them appearing once. The sample in question was cultured CD8+ T cells from PBMCs, obtained from culture after CMV antigen stimulation. These receptors were collected from a human donor in good health (CMV status not recorded). Some clones in this sample may be carry-over from other donors' samples.

The gene calls are TRBV9 and TRBJ2-3; unclear D gene. The CDR3 has 8 residues. Trimming removed 7 bases from V and 14 bases from J, with 8 bases in between. Germline V gives CDR1 SGDLS, CDR2 YYNGEE. This CDR3 reads CASAPGYF. Here the CDR3 DNA reads TGTGCCAGCGCCCCGGGGTATTTT.

The rearrangement joins TRBV4-2 to TRBJ1-5, with D unclear. Trimming pared 0 bases from V and 1 base from J, leaving 10 bases between. The CDR3 loop spans 16 amino acids. Germline assignment: CDR1 LGHNA and CDR2 YNFKEQ. In nucleotides, the CDR3 is TGTGCCAGCAGCCAAGAATGGGGTAGCAGCAATCAGCCCCAGCATTTT. Its translation is CASSQEWGSSNQPQHF.

The V call is TRBV10-3, the J call TRBJ2-1; 8 bases are shared with TRBD2. The germline V gene encodes CDR1 ENHRY and CDR2 SYGVKD. V trimming: 6 bases; J trimming: 2 bases; junction bases outside the gene matches: 6. This CDR3 has 15 residues. This CDR3 reads CAIRPDGGAYNEQFF. CDR3 DNA: TGTGCCATCAGACCAGACGGGGGGGCCTACAATGAGCAGTTCTTC.

This clonotype was detected only a few times. The V and J genes are TRBV2 and TRBJ2-1, with D possibly called TRBD1 or TRBD2 (5 bases each). This CDR3 contains 14 residues. Germline V gene sequence: CDR1 SNHLY, CDR2 FYNNEI. With 8 bases removed from V and 6 bases from J, the gap between germline ends came to 17 bases. The CDR3: CASWSAKRGNEQFF. The CDR3 DNA reads TGTGCCAGCTGGTCTGCGAAGAGGGGCAATGAGCAGTTCTTC.

This chain connects TRBV5-4 to TRBJ2-1, with D unclear. The CDR3 runs 14 residues. The germline V and J ends were trimmed by 0 bases and 7 bases, with 11 bases remaining between them. Germline CDR1 is SGHNT and CDR2 is YYREEE (reference sequence). The CDR3 is CASSLVARGNEQFF. CDR3 nucleotides: TGTGCCAGCAGCTTGGTGGCGCGTGGGAATGAGCAGTTCTTC.

V is TRBV27 and J is TRBJ2-2; either TRBD1 or TRBD2 may supply D (5 bases each). The CDR3 runs 14 residues. V lost 5 bases and J 6 bases, leaving 13 bases between the germline ends. The V gene's germline CDR1 is MNHEY and CDR2 SMNVEV (reference sequence). CDR3 residues: CASSPGPFAGELFF. DNA for the CDR3: TGTGCCAGCAGTCCGGGACCTTTTGCCGGGGAGCTGTTTTTT.

This clonotype was counted at least ten times. The chain employs TRBV7-6 and TRBJ2-3, with 9 bases fitting TRBD2. Losses at the gene ends were 6 bases for V and 3 bases for J; bases not matched to a gene: 7. The CDR3 has 15 residues. Per germline, CDR1 SGHVS and CDR2 FNYEAQ. As DNA, the CDR3 is TGTGCCAGCAGTCGACTAGCGGTGAGGACAGATACGCAGTATTTT. The encoded protein is CASSRLAVRTDTQYF.